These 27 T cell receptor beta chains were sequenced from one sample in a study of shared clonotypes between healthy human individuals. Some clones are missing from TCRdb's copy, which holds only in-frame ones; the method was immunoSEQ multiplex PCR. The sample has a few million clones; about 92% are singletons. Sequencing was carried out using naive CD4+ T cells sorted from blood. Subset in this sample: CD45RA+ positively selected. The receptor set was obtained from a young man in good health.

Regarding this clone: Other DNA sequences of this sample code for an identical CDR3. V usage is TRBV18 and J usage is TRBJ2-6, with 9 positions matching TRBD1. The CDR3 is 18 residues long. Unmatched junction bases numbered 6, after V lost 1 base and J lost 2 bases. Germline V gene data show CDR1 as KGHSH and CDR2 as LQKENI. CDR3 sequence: CASSPLGQGAPGANVLTF. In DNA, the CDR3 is TGTGCCAGCTCACCACTGGGACAGGGAGCCCCTGGGGCCAACGTCCTGACTTTC.

For the CDR3, the DNA is TGTGCCAGCAGCTTAGTGCGGCCCCTCTATGGCTACACCTTC. Protein: CASSLVRPLYGYTF. The rearrangement uses TRBV7-9 and TRBJ1-2; unclear D gene. CDR1 is SEHNR, CDR2 FQNEAQ, per germline (reference sequence). V was pared by 1 base and J by 4 bases, with 10 bases between. The CDR3 length is 14 residues. The full variable domain, with the rest looked up from reference TRBV7-9 and TRBJ1-2, is DTGVSQNPRHKITKRGQNVTFRCDPISEHNRLYWYRQTLGQGPEFLTYFQNEAQLEKSRLLSDRFSAERPKGSFSTLEIQRTEQGDSAMYLCASSLVRPLYGYTFGSGTRLTVV.

CDR3 DNA: TGTGCCAGCAGCTTAAACGGGGCGGTAACCTCTGGAAACACCATATATTTT. Translation: CASSLNGAVTSGNTIYF. The chain combines TRBV7-2 with TRBJ1-3, with a weak D call TRBD1 (5 bases). The CDR3 sequence is 17 residues long. The V gene's germline CDR1 is SGHTA and CDR2 FQGNSA. V was clipped by 2 bases and J by 0 bases, with 14 bases between them. Variable domain in full (rest from reference TRBV7-2 and TRBJ1-3): GAGVSQSPSNKVTEKGKDVELRCDPISGHTALYWYRQSLGQGLEFLIYFQGNSAPDKSGLPSDRFSAERTGGSVSTLTIQRTQQEDSAVYLCASSLNGAVTSGNTIYFGEGSWLTVV.

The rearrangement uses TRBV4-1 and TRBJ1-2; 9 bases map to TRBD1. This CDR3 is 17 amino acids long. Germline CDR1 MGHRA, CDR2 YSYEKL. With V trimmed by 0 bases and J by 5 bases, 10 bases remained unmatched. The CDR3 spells CASSQDQTGGAGYGYTF. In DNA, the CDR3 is TGCGCCAGCAGCCAAGATCAAACAGGGGGCGCCGGGTATGGCTACACCTTC.

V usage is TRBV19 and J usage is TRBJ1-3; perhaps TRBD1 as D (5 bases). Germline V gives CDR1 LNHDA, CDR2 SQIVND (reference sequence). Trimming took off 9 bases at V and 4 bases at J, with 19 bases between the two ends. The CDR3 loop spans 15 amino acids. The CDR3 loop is CASYQTGTSGNTIYF. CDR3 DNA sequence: TGTGCCAGCTACCAAACCGGGACGTCAGGAAACACCATATATTTT.

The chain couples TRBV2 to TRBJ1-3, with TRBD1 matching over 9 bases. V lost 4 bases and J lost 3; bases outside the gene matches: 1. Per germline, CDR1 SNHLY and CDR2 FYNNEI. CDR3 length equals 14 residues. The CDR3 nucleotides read TGTGCCAGCAGTGGGACAGGGGTTGGAAACACCATATATTTT. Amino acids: CASSGTGVGNTIYF.

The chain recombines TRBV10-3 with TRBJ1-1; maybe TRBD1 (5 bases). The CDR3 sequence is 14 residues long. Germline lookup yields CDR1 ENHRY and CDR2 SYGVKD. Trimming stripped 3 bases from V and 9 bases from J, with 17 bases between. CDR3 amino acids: CAISDPAGREKAFF. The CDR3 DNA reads TGTGCCATCAGTGACCCTGCGGGACGGGAAAAAGCTTTCTTT.

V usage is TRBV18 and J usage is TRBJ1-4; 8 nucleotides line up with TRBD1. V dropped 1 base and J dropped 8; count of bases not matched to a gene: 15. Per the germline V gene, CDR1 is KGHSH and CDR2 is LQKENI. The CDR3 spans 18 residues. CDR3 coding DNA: TGTGCCAGCTCACCACGGACGGGACAGGCCGACCCGGGGGAAAAACTGTTTTTT. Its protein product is CASSPRTGQADPGEKLFF.

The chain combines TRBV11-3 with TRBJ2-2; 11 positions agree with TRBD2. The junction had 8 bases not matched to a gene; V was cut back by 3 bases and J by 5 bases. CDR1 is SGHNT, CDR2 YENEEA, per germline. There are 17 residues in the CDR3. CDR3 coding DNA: TGTGCCAGCAGCTTTGGTCTAGCGGGAGGAGGGACCGGGGAGCTGTTTTTT. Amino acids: CASSFGLAGGGTGELFF.

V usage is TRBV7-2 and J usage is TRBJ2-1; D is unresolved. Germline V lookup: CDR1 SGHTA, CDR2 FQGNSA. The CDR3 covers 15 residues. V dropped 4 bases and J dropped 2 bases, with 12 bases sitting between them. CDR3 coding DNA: TGTGCCAGCAGCTCAGCAGCGCTAGCCTACAATGAGCAGTTCTTC. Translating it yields CASSSAALAYNEQFF.

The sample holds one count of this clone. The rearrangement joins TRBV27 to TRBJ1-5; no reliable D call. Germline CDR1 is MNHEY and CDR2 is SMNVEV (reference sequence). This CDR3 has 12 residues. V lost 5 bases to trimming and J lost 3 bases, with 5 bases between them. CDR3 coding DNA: TGTGCCAGCAGTACGTACAATCAGCCCCAGCATTTT. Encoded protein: CASSTYNQPQHF.

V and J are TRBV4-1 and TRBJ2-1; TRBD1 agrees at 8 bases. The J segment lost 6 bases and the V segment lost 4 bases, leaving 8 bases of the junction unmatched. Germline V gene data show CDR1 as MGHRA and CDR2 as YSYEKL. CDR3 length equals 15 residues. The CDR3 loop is CASSPQGALPNEQFF. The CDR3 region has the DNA TGCGCCAGCAGCCCTCAGGGGGCGCTTCCCAATGAGCAGTTCTTC.

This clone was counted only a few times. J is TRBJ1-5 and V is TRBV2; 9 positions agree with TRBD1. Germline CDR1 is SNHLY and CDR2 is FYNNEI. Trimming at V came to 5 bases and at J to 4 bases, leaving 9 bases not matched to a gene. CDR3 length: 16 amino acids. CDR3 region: CASSLRTGAGNQPQHF. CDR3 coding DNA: TGTGCCAGCAGTTTACGGACAGGGGCAGGGAATCAGCCCCAGCATTTT. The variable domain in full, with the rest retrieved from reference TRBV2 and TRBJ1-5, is EPEVTQTPSHQVTQMGQEVILRCVPISNHLYFYWYRQILGQKVEFLVSFYNNEISEKSEIFDDQFSVERPDGSNFTLKIRSTKLEDSAMYFCASSLRTGAGNQPQHFGDGTRLSIL.

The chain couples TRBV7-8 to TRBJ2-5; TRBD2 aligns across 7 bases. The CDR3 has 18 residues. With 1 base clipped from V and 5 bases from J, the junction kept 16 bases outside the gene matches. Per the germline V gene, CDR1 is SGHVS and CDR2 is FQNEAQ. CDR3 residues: CASSLDPTRRGVGETQYF. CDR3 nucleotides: TGTGCCAGCAGCTTAGATCCCACTCGTCGGGGGGTAGGGGAGACCCAGTACTTC.

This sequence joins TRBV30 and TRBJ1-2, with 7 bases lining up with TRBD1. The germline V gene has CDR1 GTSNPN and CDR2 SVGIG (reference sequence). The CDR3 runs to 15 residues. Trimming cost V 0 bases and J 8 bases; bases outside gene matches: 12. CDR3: CAWSVRGRGSGGYTF. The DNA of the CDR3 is TGTGCCTGGAGTGTTAGGGGGCGCGGTTCGGGAGGCTACACCTTC. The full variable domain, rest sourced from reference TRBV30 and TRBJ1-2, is SQTIHQWPATLVQPVGSPLSLECTVEGTSNPNLYWYRQAAGRGLQLLFYSVGIGQISSEVPQNLSASRPQDRQFILSSKKLLLSDSGFYLCAWSVRGRGSGGYTFGSGTRLTVV.

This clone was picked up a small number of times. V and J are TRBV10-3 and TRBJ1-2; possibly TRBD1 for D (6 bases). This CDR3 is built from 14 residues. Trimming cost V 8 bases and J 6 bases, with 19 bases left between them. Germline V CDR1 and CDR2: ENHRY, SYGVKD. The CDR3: CAIGGGLSGNGYTF. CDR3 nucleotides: TGTGCCATCGGGGGGGGCTTATCGGGAAATGGCTACACCTTC.

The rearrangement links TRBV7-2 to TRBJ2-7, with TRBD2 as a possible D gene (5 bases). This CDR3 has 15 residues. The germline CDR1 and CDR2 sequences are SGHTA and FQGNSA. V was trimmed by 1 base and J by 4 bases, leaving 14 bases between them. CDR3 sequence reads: CASSLDGGWVYEQYF. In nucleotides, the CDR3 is TGTGCCAGCAGCTTAGACGGAGGCTGGGTTTACGAGCAGTACTTC. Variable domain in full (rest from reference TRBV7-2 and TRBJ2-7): GAGVSQSPSNKVTEKGKDVELRCDPISGHTALYWYRQSLGQGLEFLIYFQGNSAPDKSGLPSDRFSAERTGGSVSTLTIQRTQQEDSAVYLCASSLDGGWVYEQYFGPGTRLTVT.

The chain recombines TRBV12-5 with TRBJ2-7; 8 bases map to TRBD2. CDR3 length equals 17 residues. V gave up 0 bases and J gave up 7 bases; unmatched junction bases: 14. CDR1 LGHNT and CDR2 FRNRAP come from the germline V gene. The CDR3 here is CASGLVPLIAGSREQYF. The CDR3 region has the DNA TGTGCTAGTGGTTTGGTACCGCTTATAGCGGGATCTAGGGAGCAGTACTTC.

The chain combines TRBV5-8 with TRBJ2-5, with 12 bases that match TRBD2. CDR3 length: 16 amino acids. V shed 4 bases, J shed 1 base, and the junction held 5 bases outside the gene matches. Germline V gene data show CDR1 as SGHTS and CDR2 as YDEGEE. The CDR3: CASSSGLAGPQETQYF. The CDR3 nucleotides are TGTGCCAGCAGCAGCGGACTAGCGGGGCCCCAAGAGACCCAGTACTTC.

CDR3 in amino acids: CASSLVGRVGEQYF. The CDR3 coding sequence is TGTGCCAGCAGCCTAGTTGGCAGGGTAGGCGAGCAGTACTTC. This chain links TRBV5-5 with TRBJ2-7, with a tentative D call TRBD1 (5 bases). The CDR3 runs 14 residues. V was trimmed by 4 bases and J by 6 bases, leaving 17 bases between them. CDR1 is SGHKS, CDR2 YYEKEE, per germline (reference sequence).

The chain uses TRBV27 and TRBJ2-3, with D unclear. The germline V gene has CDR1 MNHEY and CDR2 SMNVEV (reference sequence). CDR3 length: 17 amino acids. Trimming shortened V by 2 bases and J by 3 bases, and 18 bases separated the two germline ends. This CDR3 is CASSLDYPDGQTDTQYF. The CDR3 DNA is TGTGCCAGCAGTTTAGATTATCCGGACGGGCAAACAGATACGCAGTATTTT.

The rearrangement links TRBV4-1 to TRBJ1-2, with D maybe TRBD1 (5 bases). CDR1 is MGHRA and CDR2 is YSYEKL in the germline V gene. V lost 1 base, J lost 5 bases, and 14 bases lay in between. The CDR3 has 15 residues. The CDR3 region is CASSQGGPGYYGYTF. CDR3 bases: TGCGCCAGCAGCCAAGGAGGGCCAGGGTATTATGGCTACACCTTC.

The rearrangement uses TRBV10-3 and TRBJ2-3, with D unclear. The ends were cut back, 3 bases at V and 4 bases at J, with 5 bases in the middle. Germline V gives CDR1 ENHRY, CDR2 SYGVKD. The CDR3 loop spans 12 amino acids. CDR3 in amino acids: CAISDPPDTQYF. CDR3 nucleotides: TGTGCCATCAGTGACCCCCCAGATACGCAGTATTTT.

CDR3 protein: CASRNGQVPTGEQYF. CDR3 nucleotide sequence: TGTGCCAGCAGAAACGGACAGGTCCCAACGGGCGAGCAGTACTTC. The chain couples TRBV6-5 to TRBJ2-7; 7 bases align to TRBD1. There are 15 residues in the CDR3. The V segment lost 6 bases and the J segment 6 bases; nucleotides outside the gene matches: 14. Per the germline V gene, CDR1 is MNHEY and CDR2 is SVGAGI.

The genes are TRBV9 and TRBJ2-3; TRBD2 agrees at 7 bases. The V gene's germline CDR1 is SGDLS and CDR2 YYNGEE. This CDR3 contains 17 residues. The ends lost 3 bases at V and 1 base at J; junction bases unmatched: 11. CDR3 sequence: CASSARTSSGGTDTQYF. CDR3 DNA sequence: TGTGCCAGCAGCGCGAGGACTAGTTCGGGCGGCACAGATACGCAGTATTTT.

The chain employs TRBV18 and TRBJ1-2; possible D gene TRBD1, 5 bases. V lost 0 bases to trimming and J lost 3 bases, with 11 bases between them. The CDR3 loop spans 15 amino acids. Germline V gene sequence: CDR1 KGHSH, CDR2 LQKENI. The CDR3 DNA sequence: TGTGCCAGCTCACCACCGGCTGACAGCGACTATGGCTACACCTTC. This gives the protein CASSPPADSDYGYTF.

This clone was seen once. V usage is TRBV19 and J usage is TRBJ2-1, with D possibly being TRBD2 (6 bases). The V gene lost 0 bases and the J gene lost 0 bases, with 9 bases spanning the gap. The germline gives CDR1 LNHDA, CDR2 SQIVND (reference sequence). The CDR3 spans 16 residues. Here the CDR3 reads CASSIDSGGSYNEQFF. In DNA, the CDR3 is TGTGCCAGTAGTATAGATAGCGGTGGCTCCTACAATGAGCAGTTCTTC.